Each of the 19 T cell receptor beta chains below was sequenced from the same sample in a study of CD8 T cells in Susac syndrome. A quantity of about 0.5 to 1 ug RNA underwent reverse transcription using random hexamers. TCRdb re-derived calls from the immunoSEQ multiplex PCR reads in MiXCR, one entry per CDR3 protein. Of about 400,000 distinct CDR3 sequences detected, around 83% appear once; the ten largest clones hold 0.12%. The sample consisted of CD8+ T cells from PBMCs. The receptor set was obtained from a human donor with multiple sclerosis.

J is TRBJ2-7 and V is TRBV5-4; D is unclear. The CDR3 length is 14 residues. Germline CDR1 and CDR2: SGHNT and YYREEE (reference sequence). V lost 3 bases and J 2 bases, leaving 12 bases between the germline ends. CDR3 DNA: TGTGCCAGCAGCTCCTGGGCCTCGACCTACGAGCAGTACTTC. Amino acids: CASSSWASTYEQYF.

The rearrangement uses TRBV28 and TRBJ2-1; 12 bases line up with TRBD2. In germline, CDR1 is MDHEN, CDR2 SYDVKM. V was pared by 5 bases and J by 8 bases, with 10 bases of the junction left unmatched. The CDR3 length is 16 residues. For the CDR3, the DNA is TGTGCCAGCAGTCCATTGACTAGCGGGAGTGAATATGAGCAGTTCTTC. Residues: CASSPLTSGSEYEQFF.

The chain couples TRBV29-1 to TRBJ1-3; D is undetermined. This CDR3 is 14 amino acids long. CDR1 and CDR2 (germline): SQVTM, ANQGSEA. Trimming cost V 3 bases and J 5 bases, with 14 bases left between them. CDR3 DNA: TGCAGCGTTGACCCGGACCCTGAAAGAAACACCATATATTTT. Amino acids: CSVDPDPERNTIYF.

V is TRBV20-1 and J is TRBJ2-1; D might be TRBD2 (6 bases). The germline gives CDR1 DFQATT, CDR2 SNEGSKA (reference sequence). The V end lost 6 bases, the J end lost 15 bases, and 15 bases lay between the germline ends. This CDR3 has 10 amino acids. The chain's CDR3 is CSAPGTPMFF. The CDR3 DNA follows: TGCAGTGCCCCCGGGACTCCCATGTTCTTC.

The CDR3 nucleotides are TGTGCCAGTAGTCTGAGCCCGCGGCACACTGAAGCTTTCTTT. Amino acid sequence: CASSLSPRHTEAFF. The chain joins TRBV19 to TRBJ1-1; D is uncertain. The CDR3 has 14 residues. The germline V and J ends were trimmed by 5 bases and 3 bases, with 13 bases remaining between them. In germline, CDR1 is LNHDA, CDR2 SQIVND (reference sequence). The full variable domain, completed using reference TRBV19 and TRBJ1-1, is DGGITQSPKYLFRKEGQNVTLSCEQNLNHDAMYWYRQDPGQGLRLIYYSQIVNDFQKGDIAEGYSVSREKKESFPLTVTSAQKNPTAFYLCASSLSPRHTEAFFGQGTRLTVV.

The chain is built from TRBV2 and TRBJ2-5; 7 bases agree with TRBD2. V lost 4 bases, J lost 4 bases, and 9 bases stayed unmatched. This CDR3 has 15 amino acids. Per germline, CDR1 SNHLY and CDR2 FYNNEI. The chain's CDR3 is CASSVGGSWGETQYF. DNA of the CDR3: TGTGCCAGCAGTGTTGGCGGGAGCTGGGGAGAGACCCAGTACTTC.

This clonotype was detected once. The chain links TRBV5-1 to TRBJ2-7; D gene unclear. The CDR3 extends over 13 amino acids. Between the trimmed V and J ends, which lost 4 bases and 2 bases, there was a span of 10 bases. Germline assignment: CDR1 SGHRS and CDR2 YFSETQ. In DNA, the CDR3 is TGCGCCAGCAGCGAGACGGCCCCCTACGAGCAGTACTTC. Its translation is CASSETAPYEQYF.

CDR3: CASSYKGLNNQPQHF. CDR3 nucleotide sequence: TGTGCCAGCAGTTACAAGGGTCTCAACAATCAGCCCCAGCATTTT. The chain employs TRBV27 and TRBJ1-5; no clear D gene. The CDR3 length is 15 residues. The germline V gene encodes CDR1 MNHEY and CDR2 SMNVEV (reference sequence). Trimming stripped 4 bases from V and 3 bases from J, with 13 bases between.

This chain uses TRBV27 with TRBJ2-2, with D perhaps TRBD2 (5 bases). The germline CDR1 and CDR2 sequences are MNHEY and SMNVEV (reference sequence). V was trimmed by 5 bases and J by 6 bases, leaving 16 bases between them. The CDR3 contains 15 residues. Here the CDR3 reads CASSRALGLPGELFF. The CDR3 DNA reads TGTGCCAGCAGTCGAGCCCTCGGACTGCCCGGGGAGCTGTTTTTT.

The chain combines TRBV30 with TRBJ1-5; 12 bases align to TRBD1. There are 14 residues in the CDR3. The V gene end was trimmed by 3 bases and the J gene end by 10 bases; junction bases not matched to a gene: 7. Germline lookup yields CDR1 GTSNPN and CDR2 SVGIG (reference sequence). CDR3 loop: CAWSEGTGGRPQHF. The CDR3 DNA reads TGTGCCTGGAGCGAGGGGACAGGGGGCCGTCCCCAGCATTTT. Combining the CDR3 with reference TRBV30 and TRBJ1-5 gives the whole variable domain SQTIHQWPATLVQPVGSPLSLECTVEGTSNPNLYWYRQAAGRGLQLLFYSVGIGQISSEVPQNLSASRPQDRQFILSSKKLLLSDSGFYLCAWSEGTGGRPQHFGDGTRLSIL.

The rearrangement joins TRBV5-4 to TRBJ1-2; D unclear. V was cut by 2 bases and J by 1 base, with 15 bases left in between. There are 16 residues in the CDR3. From germline, CDR1 is SGHNT and CDR2 YYREEE (reference sequence). This CDR3 reads CASSFWREILNYGYTF. Here the CDR3 DNA reads TGTGCCAGCAGCTTCTGGCGGGAGATCCTTAACTATGGCTACACCTTC.

This chain connects TRBV6-5 to TRBJ1-1; 8 bases align to TRBD1. J gave up 4 bases and V 3 bases, and 10 bases lay outside the gene matches. CDR1 and CDR2 from the germline V gene are MNHEY and SVGAGI. The CDR3 extends over 16 amino acids. CDR3 DNA: TGTGCCAGCAGTTATTCGAGTCAGGGGGCGACCACTGAAGCTTTCTTT. It codes for CASSYSSQGATTEAFF.

The V gene is TRBV12-3 or TRBV12-4, the J gene TRBJ1-1, with 10 bases aligning to TRBD1. The CDR3 totals 15 residues. The J segment lost 5 bases and the V segment lost 6 bases, leaving 9 bases of the junction unmatched. Here the CDR3 reads CASSLFDRGQTEAFF. CDR3 coding DNA: TGTGCCAGCAGCCTCTTCGACAGGGGGCAGACTGAAGCTTTCTTT.

The chain joins TRBV27 to TRBJ1-2; a weak D match, TRBD1 (5 bases). The CDR3 contains 15 residues. V dropped 0 bases and J dropped 5 bases, with 13 bases sitting between them. Germline V gene sequence: CDR1 MNHEY, CDR2 SMNVEV (reference sequence). In DNA, the CDR3 is TGTGCCAGCAGTTTATCGTTGGGGACGACGTATGGCTACACCTTC. Amino acid sequence: CASSLSLGTTYGYTF.

The chain recombines TRBV7-3 with TRBJ2-7, with 8 positions matching TRBD2. Germline lookup yields CDR1 SGHTA and CDR2 FQGTGA. The CDR3 spans 15 residues. V shed 2 bases and J 0 bases; nucleotides not matched to a gene: 3. CDR3 residues: CASSLLAGTSYEQYF. The CDR3 coding sequence is TGTGCCAGCAGCTTACTAGCGGGCACCTCCTACGAGCAGTACTTC.

The chain recombines TRBV20-1 with TRBJ1-2; D is unclear. This CDR3 comprises 14 residues. Germline V gene lookup returns CDR1 DFQATT and CDR2 SNEGSKA (reference sequence). The ends were cut back, 3 bases at V and 2 bases at J, with 13 bases in the middle. The CDR3 sequence is CSASNPPPNYGYTF. CDR3 nucleotides: TGCAGTGCTAGTAATCCACCCCCGAACTATGGCTACACCTTC.

In DNA, the CDR3 is TGTGCCAGCAGTGAGGAAAACCTCCGGGACTACACCGATACGCAGTATTTT. Protein: CASSEENLRDYTDTQYF. The rearrangement uses TRBV28 and TRBJ2-3; TRBD2 matches at 7 bases. With V trimmed by 5 bases and J by 6 bases, 17 bases remained unmatched. Germline CDR1 is MDHEN and CDR2 is SYDVKM. CDR3 size: 17 residues. Variable domain in full (rest from reference TRBV28 and TRBJ2-3): DVKVTQSSRYLVKRTGEKVFLECVQDMDHENMFWYRQDPGLGLRLIYFSYDVKMKEKGDIPEGYSVSREKKERFSLILESASTNQTSMYLCASSEENLRDYTDTQYFGPGTRLTVL.

The CDR3 nucleotides read TGTGCCAGCAGTGAATATGTTAGCGGGGGCCGATACAATGAGCAGTTCTTC. Translation gives CASSEYVSGGRYNEQFF. The V gene is TRBV2, the J gene TRBJ2-1; TRBD2 agrees at 9 bases. Germline V gives CDR1 SNHLY, CDR2 FYNNEI. The CDR3 contains 17 residues. V was clipped by 2 bases and J by 4 bases; unmatched bases: 9.

V usage is TRBV30 and J usage is TRBJ1-1; maybe TRBD1 (5 bases). The CDR3 covers 13 residues. The V and J ends lost 4 bases and 1 base respectively, with 10 bases between them. Germline lookup yields CDR1 GTSNPN and CDR2 SVGIG (reference sequence). The CDR3 loop reads CAWTDTGNTEAFF. The CDR3 DNA reads TGTGCCTGGACCGACACAGGGAACACTGAAGCTTTCTTT. The variable domain in full, completed from reference TRBV30 and TRBJ1-1, reads SQTIHQWPATLVQPVGSPLSLECTVEGTSNPNLYWYRQAAGRGLQLLFYSVGIGQISSEVPQNLSASRPQDRQFILSSKKLLLSDSGFYLCAWTDTGNTEAFFGQGTRLTVV.